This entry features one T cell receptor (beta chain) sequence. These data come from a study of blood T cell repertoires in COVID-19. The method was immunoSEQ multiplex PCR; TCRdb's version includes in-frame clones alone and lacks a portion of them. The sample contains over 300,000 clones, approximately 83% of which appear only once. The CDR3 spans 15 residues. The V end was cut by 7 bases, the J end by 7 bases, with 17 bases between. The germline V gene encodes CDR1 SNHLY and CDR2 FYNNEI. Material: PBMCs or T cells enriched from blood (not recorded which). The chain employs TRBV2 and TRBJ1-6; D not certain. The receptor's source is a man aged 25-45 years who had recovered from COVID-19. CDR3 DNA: TGTGCCAGCACTTATCTGGGTCAACTAAATTCACCCCTCCACTTT. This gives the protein CASTYLGQLNSPLHF.